This entry concerns a single T cell receptor beta chain. The data were taken from a study of blood T cell repertoires in COVID-19. Study details: Material from acute and convalescent COVID-19 was sourced from the United States, Italy and Spain. Nucleic acid was either cDNA or gDNA, and it came from T cells, B-cell-depleted T cells, or PBMCs.

The authors' processing: From reference gene primer amplification, estimates of nucleated cell counts were derived. The repertoire was sequenced with immunoSEQ multiplex PCR; TCRdb's copy has only in-frame clones and lacks some. V, J and clone size were drawn from that table, and D and trimming were deduced from the DNA. The data show a few hundred thousand clones, with 65% to 90% seen just once and approximately 7.9% held by the top ten. Sequenced material: peripheral blood. This TCR was recovered from a human donor in a cohort sampled during active COVID-19.

This CDR3 reads CATSDRTGTGEQYF. DNA of the CDR3: TGTGCCACCAGTGATCGGACAGGGACGGGCGAGCAGTACTTC. This chain uses TRBV24-1 with TRBJ2-7; 8 bases agree with TRBD1. The CDR3 length is 14 residues. The V gene's germline CDR1 is KGHDR and CDR2 SFDVKD. Trimming cost V 3 bases and J 6 bases; bases outside gene matches: 6.